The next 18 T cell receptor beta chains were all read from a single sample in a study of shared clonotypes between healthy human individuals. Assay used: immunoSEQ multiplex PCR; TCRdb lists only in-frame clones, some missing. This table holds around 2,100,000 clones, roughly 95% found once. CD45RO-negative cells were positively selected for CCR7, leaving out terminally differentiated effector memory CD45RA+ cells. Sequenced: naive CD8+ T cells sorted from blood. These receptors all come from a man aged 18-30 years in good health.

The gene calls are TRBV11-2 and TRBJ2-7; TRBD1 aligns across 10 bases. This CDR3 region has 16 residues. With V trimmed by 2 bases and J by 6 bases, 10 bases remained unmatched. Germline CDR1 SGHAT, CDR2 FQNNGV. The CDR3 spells CASSLSSGQGLPEQYF. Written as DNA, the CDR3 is TGTGCCAGCAGCTTATCCTCGGGACAGGGGCTCCCCGAGCAGTACTTC.

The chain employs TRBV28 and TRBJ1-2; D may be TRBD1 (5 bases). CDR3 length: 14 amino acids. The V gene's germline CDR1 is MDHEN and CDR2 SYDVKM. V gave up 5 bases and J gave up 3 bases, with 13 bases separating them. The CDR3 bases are TGTGCCAGCAGTCCGACAGTGTATGACTATGGCTACACCTTC. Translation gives CASSPTVYDYGYTF.

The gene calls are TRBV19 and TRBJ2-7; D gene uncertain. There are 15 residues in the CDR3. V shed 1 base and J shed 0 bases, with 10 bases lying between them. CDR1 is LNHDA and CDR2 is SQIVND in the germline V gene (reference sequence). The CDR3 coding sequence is TGTGCCAGTAGTATAGGGGTGGGCTTCTCCTACGAGCAGTACTTC. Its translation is CASSIGVGFSYEQYF.

This chain's CDR3 is CASSLGPGDGEQYF. CDR3 DNA: TGTGCCAGCAGCTTAGGTCCGGGGGATGGCGAGCAGTACTTC. The rearrangement links TRBV13 to TRBJ2-7; D may be TRBD2 (6 bases). V was cut by 0 bases and J by 6 bases, with 12 bases left in between. The germline CDR1 and CDR2 sequences are PRHDT and FYEKMQ (reference sequence). CDR3 size: 14 residues.

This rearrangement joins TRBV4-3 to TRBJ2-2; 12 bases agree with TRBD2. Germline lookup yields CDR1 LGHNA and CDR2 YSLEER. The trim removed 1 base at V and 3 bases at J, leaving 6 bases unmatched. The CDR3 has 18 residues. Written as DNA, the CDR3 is TGCGCCAGCAGCCAAGTACTAGCGGGAGGAGTCGACACCGGGGAGCTGTTTTTT. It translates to CASSQVLAGGVDTGELFF.

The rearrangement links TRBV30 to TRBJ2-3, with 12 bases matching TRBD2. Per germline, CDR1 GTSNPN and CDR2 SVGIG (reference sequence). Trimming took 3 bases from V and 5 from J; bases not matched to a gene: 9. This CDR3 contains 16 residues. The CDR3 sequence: CAWSAPSGRAGDTQYF. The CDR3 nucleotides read TGTGCCTGGAGCGCACCTAGCGGGAGGGCGGGAGATACGCAGTATTTT.

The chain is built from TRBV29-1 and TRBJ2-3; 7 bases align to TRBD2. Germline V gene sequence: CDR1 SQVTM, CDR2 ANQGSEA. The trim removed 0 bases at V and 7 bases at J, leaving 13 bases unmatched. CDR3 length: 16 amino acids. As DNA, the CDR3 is TGCAGCGTTGAAGAGAGCGAAGCGGGAAACGAAAATACGCAGTATTTT. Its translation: CSVEESEAGNENTQYF.

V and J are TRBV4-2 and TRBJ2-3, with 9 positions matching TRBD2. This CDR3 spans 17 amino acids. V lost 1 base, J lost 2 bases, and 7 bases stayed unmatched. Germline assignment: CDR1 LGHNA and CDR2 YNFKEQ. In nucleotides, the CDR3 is TGTGCCAGCAGCCAAGGGGCGGCGGGGGGGCCCACAGATACGCAGTATTTT. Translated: CASSQGAAGGPTDTQYF.

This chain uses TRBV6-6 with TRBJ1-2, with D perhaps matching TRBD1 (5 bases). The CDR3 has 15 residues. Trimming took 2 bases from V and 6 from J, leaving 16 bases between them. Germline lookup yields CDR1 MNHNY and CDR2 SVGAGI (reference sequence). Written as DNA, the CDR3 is TGTGCCAGCAGTTACGTTGGGCAGGGAGGTGATGGCTACACCTTC. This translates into CASSYVGQGGDGYTF.

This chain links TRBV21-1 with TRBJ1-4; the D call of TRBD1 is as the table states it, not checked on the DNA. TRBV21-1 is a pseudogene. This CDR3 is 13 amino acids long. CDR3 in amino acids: CASSKRGWQKLFF. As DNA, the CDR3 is TGTGCCAGCAGCAAGAGGGGGTGGCAGAAACTGTTTTTT.

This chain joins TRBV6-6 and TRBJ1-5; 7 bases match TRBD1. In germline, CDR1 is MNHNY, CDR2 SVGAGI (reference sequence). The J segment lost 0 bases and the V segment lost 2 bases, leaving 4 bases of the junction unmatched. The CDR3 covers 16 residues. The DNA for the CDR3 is TGTGCCAGCAGTTACCGACAGGGATATAGCAATCAGCCCCAGCATTTT. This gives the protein CASSYRQGYSNQPQHF.

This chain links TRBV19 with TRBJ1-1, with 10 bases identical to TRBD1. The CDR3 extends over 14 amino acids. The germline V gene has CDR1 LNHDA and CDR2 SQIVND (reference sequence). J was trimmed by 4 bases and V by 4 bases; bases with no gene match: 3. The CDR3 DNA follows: TGTGCCAGTAGTAGAGGGACAGGGGTCACTGAAGCTTTCTTT. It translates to CASSRGTGVTEAFF.

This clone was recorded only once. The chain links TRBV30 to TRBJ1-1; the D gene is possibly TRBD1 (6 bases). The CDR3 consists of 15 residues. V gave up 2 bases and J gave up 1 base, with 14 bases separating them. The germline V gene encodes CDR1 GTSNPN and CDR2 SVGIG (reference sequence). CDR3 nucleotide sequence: TGTGCCTGGAGTTGGGGGGCTGAGGGGAACACTGAAGCTTTCTTT. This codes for CAWSWGAEGNTEAFF. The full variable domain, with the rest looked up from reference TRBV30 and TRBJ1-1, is SQTIHQWPATLVQPVGSPLSLECTVEGTSNPNLYWYRQAAGRGLQLLFYSVGIGQISSEVPQNLSASRPQDRQFILSSKKLLLSDSGFYLCAWSWGAEGNTEAFFGQGTRLTVV.

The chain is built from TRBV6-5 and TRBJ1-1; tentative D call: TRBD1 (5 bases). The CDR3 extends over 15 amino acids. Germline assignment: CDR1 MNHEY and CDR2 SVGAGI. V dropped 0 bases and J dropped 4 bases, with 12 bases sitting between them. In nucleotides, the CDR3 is TGTGCCAGCAGTTACTCGTGGGGTGGGGGCACTGAAGCTTTCTTT. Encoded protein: CASSYSWGGGTEAFF.

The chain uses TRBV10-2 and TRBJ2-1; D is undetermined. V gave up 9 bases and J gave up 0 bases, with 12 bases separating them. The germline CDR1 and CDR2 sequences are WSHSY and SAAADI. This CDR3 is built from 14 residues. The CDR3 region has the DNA TGCGCCAGTCTCGACCCGAGCTCCTACAATGAGCAGTTCTTC. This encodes CASLDPSSYNEQFF.

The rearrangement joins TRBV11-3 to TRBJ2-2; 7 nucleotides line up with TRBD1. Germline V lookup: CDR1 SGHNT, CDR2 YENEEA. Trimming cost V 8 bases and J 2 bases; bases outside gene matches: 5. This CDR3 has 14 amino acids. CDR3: CASSGQENTGELFF. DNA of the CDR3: TGTGCCAGCTCCGGACAGGAAAACACCGGGGAGCTGTTTTTT.

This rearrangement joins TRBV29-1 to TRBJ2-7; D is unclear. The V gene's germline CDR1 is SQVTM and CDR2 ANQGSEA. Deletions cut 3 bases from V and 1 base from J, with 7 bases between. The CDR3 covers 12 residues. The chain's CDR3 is CSVEVQSYEQYF. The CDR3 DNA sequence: TGCAGCGTTGAGGTACAGTCCTACGAGCAGTACTTC.

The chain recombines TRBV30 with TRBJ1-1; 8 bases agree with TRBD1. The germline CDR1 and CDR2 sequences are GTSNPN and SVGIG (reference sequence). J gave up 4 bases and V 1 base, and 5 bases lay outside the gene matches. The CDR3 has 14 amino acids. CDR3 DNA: TGTGCCTGGAGTGGAGGCAGGGGGCCCACTGAAGCTTTCTTT. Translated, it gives CAWSGGRGPTEAFF.